The 18 T cell receptor beta chains below all came from one sample that was sequenced in a study of cytomegalovirus exposure and HLA in healthy donors. PCR employed 60 Vbeta and 13 Jbeta primers. The data were produced by immunoSEQ multiplex PCR, yet TCRdb's version contains in-frame clones alone and is incomplete. The table has approximately 190,000 clones, approximately 90% seen once; the top ten hold about 1.1%. The sample consisted of PBMCs. These receptors came from a boy aged 2 to 9 in good health and CMV-seronegative.

The chain employs TRBV11-2 and TRBJ1-2; D is unresolved. The V end was cut by 5 bases, the J end by 2 bases, with 24 bases between. The germline CDR1 and CDR2 sequences are SGHAT and FQNNGV. CDR3 length equals 18 residues. DNA for the CDR3: TGTGCCAGCAGCCCCATCGCCACGGGAGGGTATTGGAACTATGGCTACACCTTC. This translates into CASSPIATGGYWNYGYTF.

The V and J genes are TRBV4-1 and TRBJ2-1, with 9 bases identical to TRBD2. Germline-derived CDR1 and CDR2 are MGHRA and YSYEKL. The CDR3 has 17 amino acids. Trimming removed 0 bases from V and 5 bases from J; junction bases left unmatched: 8. CDR3 sequence: CASSQDSASGTHNEQFF. The DNA for the CDR3 is TGCGCCAGCAGCCAAGATTCGGCTAGCGGGACCCACAATGAGCAGTTCTTC.

The gene calls are TRBV11-2 and TRBJ2-7; 8 positions match TRBD1. The CDR3 runs to 14 residues. V trimming: 5 bases; J trimming: 0 bases; junction bases outside the gene matches: 3. Germline lookup yields CDR1 SGHAT and CDR2 FQNNGV. Here the CDR3 reads CASSLGQASYEQYF. The CDR3 nucleotides read TGTGCCAGCAGCCTGGGACAGGCCTCCTACGAGCAGTACTTC.

About this clone: Other nucleotide sequences from this sample produce the same CDR3. The chain combines TRBV5-1 with TRBJ2-3, with TRBD2 matching over 13 bases. The CDR3 length is 15 residues. Germline CDR1 and CDR2: SGHRS and YFSETQ. V lost 3 bases, J lost 6 bases, and 4 bases stayed unmatched. Here the CDR3 DNA reads TGCGCCAGCAGCTCAGGACTAGCGGGAGCGGATACGCAGTATTTT. Protein product: CASSSGLAGADTQYF.

The chain's CDR3 is CASSFAGDRPSHSNQPQHF. DNA for the CDR3: TGTGCCAGCAGTTTCGCAGGGGACAGGCCAAGTCATAGCAATCAGCCCCAGCATTTT. V and J are TRBV28 and TRBJ1-5; 8 nucleotides match TRBD1. Unmatched junction bases numbered 13, after V lost 3 bases and J lost 0 bases. This CDR3 is built from 19 residues. Germline V gene sequence: CDR1 MDHEN, CDR2 SYDVKM.

The gene calls are TRBV5-4 and TRBJ2-2, with TRBD1 matching over 10 bases. The V gene end was trimmed by 4 bases and the J gene end by 4 bases; junction bases not matched to a gene: 4. The CDR3 sequence is 15 residues long. Looked up from germline, CDR1 is SGHNT and CDR2 is YYREEE (reference sequence). CDR3 in amino acids: CASSRQGAVTGELFF. CDR3 bases: TGTGCCAGCAGCAGACAGGGGGCGGTCACCGGGGAGCTGTTTTTT.

The V and J genes are TRBV7-9 and TRBJ2-5; 9 bases agree with TRBD1. The assigned J gene may be wrong: the sequence end matches TRBJ2-7 better. CDR1 is SEHNR and CDR2 is FQNEAQ in the germline V gene (reference sequence). This CDR3 has 15 amino acids. This chain's CDR3 is CASSSPGQGAYEQYF. The CDR3 DNA is TGTGCCAGCAGCTCCCCGGGACAGGGAGCCTACGAGCAGTACTTC.

This chain joins TRBV18 and TRBJ1-4; 9 bases line up with TRBD1. Germline V gene lookup returns CDR1 KGHSH and CDR2 LQKENI. The CDR3 length is 16 residues. V shed 5 bases and J 2 bases; nucleotides not matched to a gene: 6. The CDR3: CASSARGQGTNEKLFF. The CDR3 bases are TGTGCCAGCTCAGCCCGCGGACAGGGGACTAATGAAAAACTGTTTTTT.

The chain employs TRBV7-2 and TRBJ2-5; 14 positions match TRBD2. Germline V gene sequence: CDR1 SGHTA, CDR2 FQGNSA. This CDR3 has 18 residues. V trimming: 5 bases; J trimming: 2 bases; junction bases outside the gene matches: 10. The CDR3 sequence: CASSHRTSGGLGQETQYF. In DNA, the CDR3 is TGTGCCAGCAGCCACAGGACTAGCGGGGGGCTTGGACAAGAGACCCAGTACTTC.

V gene TRBV7-2 combines with J gene TRBJ2-3; TRBD1 aligns across 8 bases. The germline CDR1 and CDR2 sequences are SGHTA and FQGNSA. CDR3 length: 14 residues. V was clipped by 5 bases and J by 5 bases; unmatched bases: 6. CDR3 bases: TGTGCCAGCAGCGGGGACAGGCCTGAAGATACGCAGTATTTT. Its protein product is CASSGDRPEDTQYF.

V is TRBV19 and J is TRBJ1-1; D is unclear. This CDR3 is 13 amino acids long. CDR1 is LNHDA, CDR2 SQIVND, per germline (reference sequence). V was trimmed by 6 bases and J by 4 bases, leaving 12 bases between them. CDR3 DNA sequence: TGTGCCAGTAGGATTTCGGGGATCACTGAAGCTTTCTTT. The encoded protein is CASRISGITEAFF.

The CDR3 coding sequence is TGTGCCAGCAGCTTAGGTAGGGGACAGAAAGCAAACGAGCAGTACTTC. Protein: CASSLGRGQKANEQYF. The chain joins TRBV7-9 to TRBJ2-7; 7 bases align to TRBD1. Germline V lookup: CDR1 SEHNR, CDR2 FQNEAQ (reference sequence). J was trimmed by 5 bases and V by 1 base; bases with no gene match: 11. The CDR3 is 16 residues long.

The V and J genes are TRBV2 and TRBJ2-7, with a tentative D call TRBD1 (7 bases). The CDR3 covers 14 residues. The germline V and J ends were trimmed by 7 bases and 9 bases, with 22 bases remaining between them. CDR1 and CDR2 (germline): SNHLY, FYNNEI. This CDR3 is CASIPMEGAIGQYF. CDR3 nucleotide sequence: TGTGCCAGCATCCCCATGGAGGGGGCAATAGGGCAGTACTTC.

The chain couples TRBV5-1 to TRBJ1-1; 7 positions match TRBD1. The germline V gene has CDR1 SGHRS and CDR2 YFSETQ. This CDR3 is 16 amino acids long. Trimming at V came to 2 bases and at J to 5 bases, leaving 12 bases not matched to a gene. CDR3 amino acids: CASSFFAEGANTEAFF. CDR3 DNA: TGCGCCAGCAGCTTTTTCGCAGAGGGGGCGAATACTGAAGCTTTCTTT.

The chain combines TRBV27 with TRBJ2-5, with TRBD1 matching 9 bases. This CDR3 is 15 amino acids long. With V trimmed by 6 bases and J by 5 bases, 10 bases remained unmatched. Germline V gene sequence: CDR1 MNHEY, CDR2 SMNVEV (reference sequence). CDR3 sequence reads: CASRSRDRAGETQYF. The CDR3 nucleotides are TGTGCCAGCAGAAGCAGGGACAGGGCGGGTGAGACCCAGTACTTC.

V and J are TRBV6-1 and TRBJ1-1, with 10 bases matching TRBD1. With 7 bases clipped from V and 3 bases from J, the junction kept 8 bases outside the gene matches. Looked up from germline, CDR1 is MNHNS and CDR2 is SASEGT. The CDR3 is 15 residues long. The CDR3 DNA reads TGTGCCAGCATACCGGGACAGGGGCGCTACACTGAAGCTTTCTTT. It encodes CASIPGQGRYTEAFF.

The DNA of the CDR3 is TGTGCCAGCAGTTTCACAGGGGGTATTGGCTACACCTTC. Its protein product is CASSFTGGIGYTF. The chain is built from TRBV5-4 and TRBJ1-2, with 8 bases matching TRBD1. Trimming removed 5 bases from V and 7 bases from J; junction bases left unmatched: 7. From germline, CDR1 is SGHNT and CDR2 YYREEE (reference sequence). The CDR3 runs 13 residues.

CDR3: CASSPGQGAYGELFF. DNA of the CDR3: TGCGCCAGCAGCCCTGGACAGGGGGCTTACGGGGAGCTGTTTTTT. The chain combines TRBV5-1 with TRBJ2-2; TRBD1 agrees at 11 bases. The CDR3 sequence is 15 residues long. From germline, CDR1 is SGHRS and CDR2 YFSETQ. Trimming took 4 bases from V and 7 from J; bases not matched to a gene: 6. Combining the CDR3 with reference TRBV5-1 and TRBJ2-2 gives the whole variable domain KAGVTQTPRYLIKTRGQQVTLSCSPISGHRSVSWYQQTPGQGLQFLFEYFSETQRNKGNFPGRFSGRQFSNSRSEMNVSTLELGDSALYLCASSPGQGAYGELFFGEGSRLTVL.